One and the same sample provided the 20 T cell receptor beta chains below, sequenced in a study of CD8+CD57+ T cells in acquired aplastic anemia. For sequencing, patients were chosen who had shown expansion of CD8+CD57+ cells by flow cytometry. Profiling that covered TCR beta VDJ and CDR3 relied on genomic DNA as its template. TCRdb recomputed calls from the reads with MiXCR, one row per CDR3 protein. The sample lists around 500,000 distinct CDR3 sequences; over 25% were seen once. Sequencing was performed on sorted CD4+, CD8+, or CD8+CD57+ T cells (not recorded which) from PBMCs. The receptors were sampled from a human donor with aplastic anemia.

Remarks on this clonotype: The missing conserved phenylalanine or tryptophan at the end of this CDR3 makes a read error likely. No DNA is shown, since the ends of the CDR3 on it are uncertain; the CDR3 is the one TCRdb lists. The chain has TRBV19 and TRBJ2-3; the listed D gene, TRBD2, was not tested against the DNA. Germline V CDR1 and CDR2: LNHDA, SQIVND (reference sequence). Inclusive of both ends, the CDR3 amounts to 10 amino acids. The chain's CDR3 is CASSTGEASG.

As regards this clonotype: A much larger clonotype is one base distant, so this may be a read error. The chain carries TRBV2 and TRBJ2-7; D unclear. CDR3 length: 12 amino acids. Trimming shortened V by 6 bases and J by 7 bases, and 13 bases separated the two germline ends. Germline V gene lookup returns CDR1 SNHLY and CDR2 FYNNEI. The CDR3 loop is CASSAGWDEQYF. In DNA form, the CDR3 reads TGTGCCAGCAGCGCCGGGTGGGATGAGCAGTACTTC. The whole variable domain, remainder taken from reference TRBV2 and TRBJ2-7, is EPEVTQTPSHQVTQMGQEVILRCVPISNHLYFYWYRQILGQKVEFLVSFYNNEISEKSEIFDDQFSVERPDGSNFTLKIRSTKLEDSAMYFCASSAGWDEQYFGPGTRLTVT.

The rearrangement uses TRBV20-1 and TRBJ1-2; no definite D call. This CDR3 has 16 residues. The germline gives CDR1 DFQATT, CDR2 SNEGSKA (reference sequence). V lost 1 base and J 7 bases, leaving 22 bases between the germline ends. Here the CDR3 reads CSARGNLLEVTSGYTF. The CDR3 coding sequence is TGCAGTGCTAGAGGAAACCTATTGGAGGTAACCTCTGGCTACACCTTC.

As for this clonotype: Sequence at one end of the junction differs from germline and may be a read error. This chain links TRBV19 with TRBJ1-2, with 8 bases that match TRBD1. Germline V lookup: CDR1 LNHDA, CDR2 SQIVND (reference sequence). The CDR3 length is 14 residues. The CDR3 DNA follows: TGCGCCAGTAGTGGATGGACAGGGAGCTATGGCTACACCTTC. This sequence encodes CASSGWTGSYGYTF.

This clonotype was picked up a small number of times. A junction boundary mismatches the germline segment, possibly from a read error. The rearrangement uses TRBV5-1 and TRBJ1-4; weak D call: TRBD1 (6 bases). The germline V gene encodes CDR1 SGHRS and CDR2 YFSETQ. This CDR3 comprises 14 residues. CDR3 amino acids: CASSFGGQYEKLSF. The CDR3 DNA reads TGCGCCAGCAGCTTCGGGGGGCAGTATGAAAAACTGTCTTTT.

This chain joins TRBV9 and TRBJ1-2, with 9 nucleotides matching TRBD1. The V gene's germline CDR1 is SGDLS and CDR2 YYNGEE. This CDR3 has 17 amino acids. The J segment lost 4 bases and the V segment lost 7 bases, leaving 17 bases of the junction unmatched. CDR3 sequence (DNA): TGTGCCAGCGCTCCCGGGACAGGGACGTCAGGAAGCTATGGCTACACCTTC. Protein product: CASAPGTGTSGSYGYTF.

This clonotype was observed a handful of times. This rearrangement joins TRBV6-2 or TRBV6-3 to TRBJ1-2; D is unresolved. CDR1 is MNHEY, CDR2 SVGEGT, per germline. Trimming took off 2 bases at V and 4 bases at J, with 14 bases between the two ends. The CDR3 has 15 amino acids. CDR3 sequence reads: CASSYDGQKIYGYTF. The DNA for the CDR3 is TGTGCCAGCAGTTACGATGGGCAGAAGATCTATGGCTACACCTTC.

This chain uses TRBV10-3 with TRBJ1-1; the match to TRBD1 covers 9 bases. The length of the CDR3 is 16 residues. CDR1 is ENHRY, CDR2 SYGVKD, per germline. The trim removed 2 bases at V and 1 base at J, leaving 5 bases unmatched. The chain's CDR3 is CAISEITGGRNTEAFF. The CDR3 region has the DNA TGTGCCATCAGTGAGATAACAGGGGGCAGGAACACTGAAGCTTTCTTT.

The chain joins TRBV20-1 to TRBJ2-1, with 9 bases that match TRBD2. From germline, CDR1 is DFQATT and CDR2 SNEGSKA (reference sequence). This CDR3 comprises 15 residues. With 0 bases clipped from V and 7 bases from J, the junction kept 7 bases outside the gene matches. This CDR3 reads CSARDTSGGRNEQFF. In nucleotides, the CDR3 is TGCAGTGCTAGAGATACGAGCGGGGGGAGGAATGAGCAGTTCTTC.

This clonotype occurred many times. The V gene is TRBV20-1, the J gene TRBJ2-3; 7 bases fit TRBD2. The germline V gene has CDR1 DFQATT and CDR2 SNEGSKA (reference sequence). V lost 5 bases and J lost 0; bases outside the gene matches: 2. There are 13 residues in the CDR3. CDR3 in DNA: TGCAGTGCTGGGGGGGGAAGCACAGATACGCAGTATTTT. Residues: CSAGGGSTDTQYF.

The chain employs TRBV19 and TRBJ2-7; TRBD1 agrees at 7 bases. Germline CDR1 LNHDA, CDR2 SQIVND (reference sequence). With 9 bases clipped from V and 3 bases from J, the junction kept 11 bases outside the gene matches. There are 14 residues in the CDR3. The CDR3 loop is CASSFLGQNYEQYF. CDR3 bases: TGTGCCAGCAGTTTTTTGGGACAGAACTACGAGCAGTACTTC.

The V and J genes are TRBV29-1 and TRBJ2-7; D call uncertain. The CDR3 covers 13 residues. Germline V gives CDR1 SQVTM, CDR2 ANQGSEA. CDR3 coding DNA: TGCAGTTACACCGGAGACAAGACGGGCGAGCAGTACTTC. Its protein is CSYTGDKTGEQYF.

The V gene is TRBV5-1, the J gene TRBJ1-1, with 8 positions matching TRBD1. The germline gives CDR1 SGHRS, CDR2 YFSETQ. This CDR3 has 14 amino acids. The ends lost 7 bases at V and 5 bases at J; junction bases unmatched: 10. The CDR3 loop reads CASQTTGVGTEAFF. The CDR3 bases are TGCGCCAGCCAAACGACAGGGGTTGGGACTGAAGCTTTCTTT.

V and J are TRBV6-5 and TRBJ1-1; D is perhaps TRBD1 (6 bases). The V end was cut by 4 bases, the J end by 1 base, with 10 bases between. The CDR3 sequence is 14 residues long. Per the germline V gene, CDR1 is MNHEY and CDR2 is SVGAGI. The CDR3 coding sequence is TGTGCCAGCAGTTGGACAGCGAAGAACACTGAAGCTTTCTTT. Amino acid sequence: CASSWTAKNTEAFF.

Concerning this clonotype itself: A junction boundary mismatches the germline segment, possibly from a read error. The genes are TRBV4-1 and TRBJ2-1; D not certain. The CDR3 covers 16 residues. CDR1 MGHRA and CDR2 YSYEKL come from the germline V gene. Here the CDR3 DNA reads TGCGCCAGCAGCCAAGTAGACCTAGTTTCCTACAACGAGCAGTTCTTC. Its protein is CASSQVDLVSYNEQFF.

V and J are TRBV6-5 and TRBJ2-3, with D hard to call. The CDR3 loop spans 14 amino acids. Looked up from germline, CDR1 is MNHEY and CDR2 is SVGAGI. Trimming took 0 bases from V and 8 from J, leaving 12 bases between them. The CDR3 DNA is TGTGCCAGCAGTTACTCGAACATTGCGGTTACGCAGTATTTT. Residues: CASSYSNIAVTQYF.

V gene TRBV20-1 combines with J gene TRBJ2-3, with 11 bases identical to TRBD2. The germline CDR1 and CDR2 sequences are DFQATT and SNEGSKA (reference sequence). The CDR3 is made up of 16 amino acids. With 5 bases clipped from V and 4 bases from J, the junction kept 11 bases outside the gene matches. The CDR3 loop is CSAPRLAGTLPDTQYF. The CDR3 DNA is TGCAGTGCTCCGAGACTAGCGGGAACCTTGCCAGATACGCAGTATTTT.

This clonotype was recorded once. A much larger clone lies a single base off, so this may be a read error. A read error is likely, as this CDR3 ends without the conserved phenylalanine or tryptophan. The chain uses TRBV7-9 and TRBJ1-1; 7 bases map to TRBD1. V dropped 1 base and J dropped 6; count of bases not matched to a gene: 5. The CDR3 extends over 14 amino acids. The germline gives CDR1 SEHNR, CDR2 FQNEAQ (reference sequence). CDR3 nucleotide sequence: TGTGCCAGCAGCTTAGAGTATACAGGGGCTGAAGCTTTCCTT. The encoded protein is CASSLEYTGAEAFL.

This sequence joins TRBV20-1 and TRBJ2-3, with 10 nucleotides matching TRBD2. J lost 3 bases, V lost 4 bases, and 4 bases had no gene match. The V gene's germline CDR1 is DFQATT and CDR2 SNEGSKA (reference sequence). This CDR3 spans 14 amino acids. This CDR3 is CSATLAGVTDTQYF. CDR3 nucleotides: TGCAGTGCTACTCTAGCGGGAGTTACAGATACGCAGTATTTT.

This clonotype appeared a few times. V and J are TRBV20-1 and TRBJ2-4; D remains ambiguous. Trimming left V 5 bases short and J 13 bases short, with 18 bases between. The CDR3 is 12 residues long. From germline, CDR1 is DFQATT and CDR2 SNEGSKA (reference sequence). CDR3 coding DNA: TGCAGTGCTTCCCCAGGCCCTGATACGCAGTACTTC. This gives the protein CSASPGPDTQYF.